This T cell receptor beta chain comes out of a study of shared clonotypes between healthy human individuals. Study-wide context: With ages of 18 to 49, the donors were two women and three men.

TCRdb's copy holds only in-frame clones and misses some; the assay was immunoSEQ multiplex PCR. The sample lists 2 million to 2.5 million clones, approximately 93% occurring once. Trimming removed 4 bases from V and 1 base from J, with 10 bases in between. The germline gives CDR1 SEHNR, CDR2 FQNEAQ (reference sequence). The length of the CDR3 is 15 residues. The receptor's source is a man aged 18 to 29 in good health. Some clones in this sample may be carry-over from other donors' samples. The material sequenced was naive CD4+ T cells from PBMCs. Subset specified: CD45RA+ positively selected. V usage is TRBV7-9 and J usage is TRBJ2-2, with D possibly being TRBD2 (6 bases). The CDR3 sequence is CASSWGLGNTGELFF. The DNA for the CDR3 is TGTGCCAGCAGCTGGGGACTGGGGAACACCGGGGAGCTGTTTTTT.